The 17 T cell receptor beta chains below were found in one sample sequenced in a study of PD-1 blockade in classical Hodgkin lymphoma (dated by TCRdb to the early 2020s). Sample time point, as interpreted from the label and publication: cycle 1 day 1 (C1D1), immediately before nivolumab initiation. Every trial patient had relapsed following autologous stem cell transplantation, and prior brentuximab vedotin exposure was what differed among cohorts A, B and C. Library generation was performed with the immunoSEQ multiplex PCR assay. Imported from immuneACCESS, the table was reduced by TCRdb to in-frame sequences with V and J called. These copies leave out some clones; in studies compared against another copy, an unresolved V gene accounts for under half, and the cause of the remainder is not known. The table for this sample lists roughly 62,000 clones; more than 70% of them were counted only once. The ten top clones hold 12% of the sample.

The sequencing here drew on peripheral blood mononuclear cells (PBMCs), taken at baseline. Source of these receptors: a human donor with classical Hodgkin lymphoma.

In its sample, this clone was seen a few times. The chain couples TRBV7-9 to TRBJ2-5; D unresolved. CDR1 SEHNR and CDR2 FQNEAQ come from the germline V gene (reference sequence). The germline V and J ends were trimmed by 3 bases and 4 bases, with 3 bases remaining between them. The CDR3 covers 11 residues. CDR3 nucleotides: TGTGCCAGCAGCTTTCTAGAGACCCAGTACTTC. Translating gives CASSFLETQYF.

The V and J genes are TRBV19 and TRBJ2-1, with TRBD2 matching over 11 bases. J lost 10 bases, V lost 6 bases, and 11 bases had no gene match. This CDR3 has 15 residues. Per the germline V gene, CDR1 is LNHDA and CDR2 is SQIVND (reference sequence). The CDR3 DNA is TGTGCCAGTAGCCTTAGCGGGGGGGCCTCCAGGGAGCAGTTCTTC. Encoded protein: CASSLSGGASREQFF.

This chain's CDR3 is CASRSTISGNTIYF. CDR3 nucleotides: TGTGCCAGCAGATCTACAATTTCTGGAAACACCATATATTTT. The genes are TRBV6-6 and TRBJ1-3; D is undetermined. This CDR3 region has 14 residues. Trimming cost V 6 bases and J 1 base, with 10 bases left between them. Germline assignment: CDR1 MNHNY and CDR2 SVGAGI (reference sequence).

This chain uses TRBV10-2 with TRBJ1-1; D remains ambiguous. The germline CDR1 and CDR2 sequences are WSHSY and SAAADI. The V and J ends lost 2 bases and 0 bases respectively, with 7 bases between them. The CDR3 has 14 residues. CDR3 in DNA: TGCGCCAGCAGTGAGCTGGGGTTGAACACTGAAGCTTTCTTT. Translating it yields CASSELGLNTEAFF.

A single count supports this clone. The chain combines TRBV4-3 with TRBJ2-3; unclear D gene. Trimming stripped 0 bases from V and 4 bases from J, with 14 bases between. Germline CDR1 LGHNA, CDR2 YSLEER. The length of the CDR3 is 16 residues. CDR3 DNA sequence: TGCGCCAGCAGCCAAGATCCCTCACCTGGGGCAGATACGCAGTATTTT. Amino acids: CASSQDPSPGADTQYF.

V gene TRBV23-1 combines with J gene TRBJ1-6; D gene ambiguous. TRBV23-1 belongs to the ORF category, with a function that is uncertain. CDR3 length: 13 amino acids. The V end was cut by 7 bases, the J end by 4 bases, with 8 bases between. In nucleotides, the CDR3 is TGCGCCAGCATCGCGGGGTATAATTCACCCCTCCACTTT. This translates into CASIAGYNSPLHF.

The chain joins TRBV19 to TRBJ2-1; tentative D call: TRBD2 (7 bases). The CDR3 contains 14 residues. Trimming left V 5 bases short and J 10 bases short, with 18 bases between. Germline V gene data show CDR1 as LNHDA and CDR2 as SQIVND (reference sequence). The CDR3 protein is CASSPWGGLREQFF. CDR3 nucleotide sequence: TGTGCCAGTAGTCCCTGGGGGGGCCTCCGGGAGCAGTTCTTC.

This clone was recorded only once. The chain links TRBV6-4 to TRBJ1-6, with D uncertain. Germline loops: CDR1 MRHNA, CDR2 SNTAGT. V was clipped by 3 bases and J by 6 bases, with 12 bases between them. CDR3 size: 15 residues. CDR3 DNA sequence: TGTGCCAGCAGTGAGTCTGAGGAGCTTAATTCACCCCTCCACTTT. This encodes CASSESEELNSPLHF.

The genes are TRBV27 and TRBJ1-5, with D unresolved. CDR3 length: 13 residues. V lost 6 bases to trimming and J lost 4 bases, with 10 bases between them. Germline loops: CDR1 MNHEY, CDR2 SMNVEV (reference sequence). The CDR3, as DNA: TGTGCCAGCAGCGGCGGGGAAAATCAGCCCCAGCATTTT. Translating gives CASSGGENQPQHF.

CDR3 in DNA: TGTGCCAGCAGTGAGGGCGGGGACACAGATACGCAGTATTTT. Protein sequence: CASSEGGDTDTQYF. The chain has TRBV6-4 and TRBJ2-3, with D possibly TRBD2 on 6 matching bases. Germline CDR1 reads MRHNA; CDR2 reads SNTAGT. Trimming shortened V by 3 bases and J by 2 bases, and 9 bases separated the two germline ends. CDR3 size: 14 residues.

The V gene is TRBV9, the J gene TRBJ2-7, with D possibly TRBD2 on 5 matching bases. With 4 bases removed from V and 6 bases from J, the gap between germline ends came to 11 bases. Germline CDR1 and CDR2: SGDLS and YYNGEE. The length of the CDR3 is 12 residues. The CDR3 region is CASSSDRGEQYF. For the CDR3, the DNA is TGTGCCAGCAGCTCAGATCGGGGCGAGCAGTACTTC.

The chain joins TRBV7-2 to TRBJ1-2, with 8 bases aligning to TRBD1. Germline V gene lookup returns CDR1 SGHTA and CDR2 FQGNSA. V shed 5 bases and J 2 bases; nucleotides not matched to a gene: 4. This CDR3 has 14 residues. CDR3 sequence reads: CASSPGQGNYGYTF. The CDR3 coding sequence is TGTGCCAGCAGCCCCGGACAGGGCAACTATGGCTACACCTTC.

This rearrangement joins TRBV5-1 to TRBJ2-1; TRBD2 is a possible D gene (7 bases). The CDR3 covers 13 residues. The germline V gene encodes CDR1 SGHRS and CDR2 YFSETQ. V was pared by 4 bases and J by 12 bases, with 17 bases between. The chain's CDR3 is CASSVGRGRGQFF. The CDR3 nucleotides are TGCGCCAGCAGCGTGGGGCGGGGGCGAGGGCAGTTCTTC. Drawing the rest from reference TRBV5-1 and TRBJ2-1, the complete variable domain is KAGVTQTPRYLIKTRGQQVTLSCSPISGHRSVSWYQQTPGQGLQFLFEYFSETQRNKGNFPGRFSGRQFSNSRSEMNVSTLELGDSALYLCASSVGRGRGQFFGPGTRLTVL.

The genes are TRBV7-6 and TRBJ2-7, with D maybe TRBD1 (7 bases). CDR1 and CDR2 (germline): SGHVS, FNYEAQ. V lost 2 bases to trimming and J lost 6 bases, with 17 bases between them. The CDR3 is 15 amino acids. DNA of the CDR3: TGTGCCAGCAGCTTACCCCAGGGGGGATTGGGCGAGCAGTACTTC. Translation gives CASSLPQGGLGEQYF.

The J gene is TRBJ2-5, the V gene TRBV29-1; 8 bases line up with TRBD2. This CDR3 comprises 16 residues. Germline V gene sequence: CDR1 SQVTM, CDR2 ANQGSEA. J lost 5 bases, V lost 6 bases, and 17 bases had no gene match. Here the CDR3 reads CSVFRLGRGGGETQYF. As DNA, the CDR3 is TGCAGCGTCTTCCGTCTTGGTCGGGGGGGCGGTGAGACCCAGTACTTC.

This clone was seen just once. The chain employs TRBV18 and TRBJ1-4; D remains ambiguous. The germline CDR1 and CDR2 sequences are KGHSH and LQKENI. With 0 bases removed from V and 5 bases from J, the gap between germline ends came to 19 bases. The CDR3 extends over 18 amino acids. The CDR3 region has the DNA TGTGCCAGCTCACCACCTTTGGTCGGTGGGCAGATGAATGAAAAACTGTTTTTT. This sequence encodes CASSPPLVGGQMNEKLFF.

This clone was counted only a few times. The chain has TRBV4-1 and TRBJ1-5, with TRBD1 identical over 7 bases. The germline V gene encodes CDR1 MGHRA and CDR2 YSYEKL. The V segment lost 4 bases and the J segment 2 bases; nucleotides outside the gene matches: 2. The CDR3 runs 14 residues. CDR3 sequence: CASSPGQGNQPQHF. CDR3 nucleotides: TGCGCCAGCAGCCCAGGACAGGGCAATCAGCCCCAGCATTTT.